A selection of T cell receptor beta chains follows, all from one sample in a study of control samples from healthy donors and cancer patients. TCRdb's copy holds only in-frame clones and misses some; the assay was immunoSEQ multiplex PCR. Of 75,000 or so clones listed, roughly 87% are singletons. The sample was PBMCs. All receptors come from a man aged 55 to 70 with colorectal cancer. Each CDR3 is given with its conserved first and last residue. D genes are given only for firm matches.

v_gene,j_gene,d_gene,CDR3nt,CDR3aa
TRBV3-1/TRBV3-2,TRBJ2-5,-,TGTGCCAGCAGCCAGGGGCTGGGAGCGTTGAAAGAGACCCAGTACTTC,CASSQGLGALKETQYF
TRBV28,TRBJ2-7,TRBD1,TGTGCCAACAGACAGGGGGTAGGGTACGAGCAGTACTTC,CANRQGVGYEQYF
TRBV4-1,TRBJ1-1,TRBD1,TGCGCCAGCAGCCTCGAACCCCGACAGGGGGCGCACACTGAAGCTTTCTTT,CASSLEPRQGAHTEAFF
TRBV5-1,TRBJ2-1,-,TGCGCCAGCGCCGTGGACGGGTACTCCTACAATGAGCAGTTCTTC,CASAVDGYSYNEQFF
TRBV7-3,TRBJ2-2,-,TGTGCCAGCAGCTCGACGATGAACACCGGGGAGCTGTTTTTT,CASSSTMNTGELFF
TRBV6-1,TRBJ1-2,-,TGTGCCAGCAGTGAAGGGAAGGGGTGGGAGCAGTACTATGGCTACACCTTC,CASSEGKGWEQYYGYTF
TRBV20-1,TRBJ2-7,-,TGCAGTGCTTGGAGGGGCTACGAGCAGTACTTC,CSAWRGYEQYF
TRBV2,TRBJ2-1,-,TGTGCCAGCAGTGGTAGCGGCTACAATGAGCAGTTCTTC,CASSGSGYNEQFF
TRBV4-2,TRBJ1-4,-,TGTGCCAGCAGCCAAGATTCCCCCAGGGAGGTTAGAAAACTGTTTTTT,CASSQDSPREVRKLFF
TRBV10-3,TRBJ2-5,-,TGTGCTACCTCCCATCGGGACCCCTTGGAGACCCAGTACTTC,CATSHRDPLETQYF
TRBV5-1,TRBJ2-2,-,TGCGCCAGCAGCCCCAGAAGTGGGGAGCTGTTTTTT,CASSPRSGELFF
TRBV9,TRBJ1-5,-,TGTGCCAGCAGCGTAGCGGGGAGTAGGGGGCAGCCCCAGCATTTT,CASSVAGSRGQPQHF
TRBV4-2,TRBJ1-5,-,TGTGCCAGCAGCCAAGAATTACAGCAGTTACAGCATAGCAATCAGCCCCAGCATTTT,CASSQELQQLQHSNQPQHF